This is a list of T cell receptor beta chains from one sample in a study of memory CD4+ T cells and cytomegalovirus serostatus. Assay used: immunoSEQ multiplex PCR; TCRdb lists only in-frame clones, some missing. The sample has about 59,000 clones, around 82% seen once. The specimen was memory CD4+ T cells from blood. These TCRs come from an adult in good health and CMV-seronegative. Some clones in this sample may be carry-over from other donors' samples. Both conserved end residues are part of each CDR3. The D gene is left open where the match is weak. Size is omitted from some rows. Given values are once, few, many or a class for expanded clones.

clone_size j_call v_call d_call cdr3_aa cdr3_nt
NA TRBJ2-1 TRBV14 TRBD2 CASSRRWSGRGEQFF TGTGCCAGCAGCCGCCGATGGAGCGGGAGGGGTGAGCAGTTCTTC
NA TRBJ1-2 TRBV11-1 NA CASSLGQRYYGYTF TGTGCCAGCAGCTTAGGTCAGAGGTACTATGGCTACACCTTC
NA TRBJ1-4 TRBV18 NA CASSPSRRQNEKLFF TGTGCCAGCTCACCATCGAGAAGGCAGAATGAAAAACTGTTTTTT
NA TRBJ1-4 TRBV18 TRBD1 CASSPMGTGKKELFF TGTGCCAGCTCACCAATGGGGACAGGAAAAAAAGAACTGTTTTTT
NA TRBJ1-1 TRBV6-5 NA CASSYVGGGATEAFF TGTGCCAGCAGTTACGTGGGAGGGGGAGCAACTGAAGCTTTCTTT
NA TRBJ2-2 TRBV19 NA CASSIQVSNTGELFF TGTGCCAGTAGTATCCAGGTATCGAACACCGGGGAGCTGTTTTTT
NA TRBJ1-1 TRBV7-9 NA CASSWGHPNTEAFF TGTGCCAGCAGCTGGGGACATCCGAACACTGAAGCTTTCTTT
NA TRBJ1-1 TRBV27 NA CASSLRQRNTEAFF TGTGCCAGCAGTTTACGACAGCGCAACACTGAAGCTTTCTTT
NA TRBJ2-7 TRBV7-2 TRBD2 CASSLVAGGRGEQYF TGTGCCAGCAGCTTAGTGGCGGGGGGACGGGGCGAGCAGTACTTC
NA TRBJ2-1 TRBV7-9 NA CASEGVEDEQFF TGTGCCAGCGAGGGGGTCGAGGATGAGCAGTTCTTC
NA TRBJ1-2 TRBV19 TRBD1 CASRDRGHNYGYTF TGTGCCAGTCGGGACAGGGGACATAACTATGGCTACACCTTC
NA TRBJ2-2 TRBV19 NA CASSITPQKPTGELFF TGTGCCAGTAGTATAACACCCCAGAAACCTACCGGGGAGCTGTTTTTT
NA TRBJ2-2 TRBV7-2 NA CASSQFLTGELFF TGTGCCAGCAGCCAATTTTTAACCGGGGAGCTGTTTTTT
once TRBJ2-7 TRBV5-1 NA CASSSTSALGGSEQYF TGCGCCAGCAGTTCGACCTCCGCCCTTGGGGGGTCCGAGCAGTACTTC
NA TRBJ2-7 TRBV10-3 TRBD1 CASHRGDRGSEQYF TGTGCCTCCCACCGCGGGGACAGGGGCTCCGAGCAGTACTTC
NA TRBJ2-2 TRBV4-1 TRBD1 CASSPQTGESRELFF TGCGCCAGCAGCCCACAGACAGGGGAATCCAGGGAGCTGTTTTTT
NA TRBJ2-5 TRBV6-6 TRBD1 CASSWAGTGLETQYF TGTGCCAGCAGTTGGGCCGGGACAGGGCTAGAGACCCAGTACTTC
NA TRBJ2-1 TRBV5-1 NA CASSPEDGRDYNEQFF TGCGCCAGCAGCCCGGAGGACGGGAGAGACTACAATGAGCAGTTCTTC
NA TRBJ1-2 TRBV13 TRBD1 CASSRTGGLYGYTF TGTGCCAGCAGCCGGACAGGTGGCCTCTATGGCTACACCTTC
once TRBJ2-6 TRBV6-1 NA CASSEGDGANVLTF TGTGCCAGCAGTGAAGGAGATGGGGCCAACGTCCTGACTTTC
NA TRBJ1-1 TRBV19 NA CASSRSSGVGTEAFF TGTGCCAGTAGTAGGTCCAGTGGGGTGGGCACTGAAGCTTTCTTT
NA TRBJ1-2 TRBV7-9 TRBD1 CASSFVRGTGEFGYTF TGTGCCAGCAGCTTTGTAAGGGGGACAGGGGAGTTTGGCTACACCTTC
NA TRBJ1-2 TRBV5-1 NA CASSLGTGSYGYTF TGCGCCAGCAGCCTCGGGACGGGAAGCTATGGCTACACCTTC
once TRBJ2-7 TRBV7-2 NA CASSLIPGAFPGEQYF TGTGCCAGCAGCTTAATCCCCGGTGCTTTCCCGGGCGAGCAGTACTTC
NA TRBJ2-3 TRBV19 NA CASSIAGGTDTQYF TGTGCCAGTAGTATAGCGGGGGGCACAGATACGCAGTATTTT
once TRBJ2-3 TRBV7-6 TRBD1 CASSLEGARKDTQYF TGTGCCAGCAGCTTAGAGGGGGCTAGGAAAGATACGCAGTATTTT
NA TRBJ2-3 TRBV6-5 NA CASSYSPAHTDTQYF TGTGCCAGCAGTTACTCCCCAGCTCACACAGATACGCAGTATTTT
NA TRBJ1-1 TRBV28 TRBD1 CASSDRVGQTEAFF TGTGCCAGCAGTGACAGGGTAGGTCAAACTGAAGCTTTCTTT
NA TRBJ1-4 TRBV6-5 NA CASSTGTGANEKLFF TGTGCCAGCAGTACCGGGACGGGCGCTAATGAAAAACTGTTTTTT
NA TRBJ1-5 TRBV19 NA CASSRTYNDQPQHF TGTGCCAGTAGTCGAACCTACAATGATCAGCCCCAGCATTTT
NA TRBJ2-5 TRBV18 NA CASSQGSKETQYF TGTGCCAGCTCACAGGGGAGTAAGGAGACCCAGTACTTC
NA TRBJ1-1 TRBV11-2 TRBD1 CASSLRQGTEAFF TGTGCCAGCAGCTTGAGACAGGGCACTGAAGCTTTCTTT
NA TRBJ2-7 TRBV2 NA CASTHRDPYEQYF TGTGCCAGCACCCACAGGGACCCCTACGAGCAGTACTTC
NA TRBJ2-5 TRBV4-2 TRBD2 CASTPSGGAHIQETQYF TGTGCCAGCACACCTAGCGGGGGGGCCCATATACAAGAGACCCAGTACTTC
NA TRBJ1-4 TRBV7-9 NA CASSLGRELSGEKLFF TGTGCCAGCAGCTTAGGTCGGGAACTTTCAGGCGAAAAACTGTTTTTT
NA TRBJ1-2 TRBV7-9 NA CASSSDGLYGYTF TGTGCCAGCAGCTCAGATGGCCTCTATGGCTACACCTTC
NA TRBJ1-4 TRBV7-2 NA CASSPLQGIREKLFF TGTGCCAGCAGCCCCCTTCAGGGGATAAGAGAAAAACTGTTTTTT
NA TRBJ1-4 TRBV30 NA CAWSANRVPNEKLFF TGTGCCTGGAGTGCCAACAGGGTTCCTAATGAAAAACTGTTTTTT
few TRBJ1-1 TRBV20-1 NA CSARSYNEAFF TGCAGTGCTAGAAGCTACAATGAAGCTTTCTTT
NA TRBJ2-1 TRBV12-2 NA CASRLAQISGSYNEQFF TGTGCAAGTCGCTTAGCGCAAATTAGCGGCTCCTACAATGAGCAGTTCTTC
NA TRBJ2-2 TRBV7-3 NA CASSLQRTGELFF TGTGCCAGCAGCCTACAGCGCACCGGGGAGCTGTTTTTT
NA TRBJ1-5 TRBV18 NA CASSPPGTGNQPQHF TGTGCCAGCTCACCTCCCGGGACGGGCAATCAGCCCCAGCATTTT
once TRBJ1-5 TRBV11-3 NA CASSLPGSNQPQHF TGTGCCAGCAGCTTACCGGGGAGCAATCAGCCCCAGCATTTT
NA TRBJ1-4 TRBV28 TRBD1 CASSLWTGTTNEKLFF TGTGCCAGCAGTTTATGGACAGGGACAACTAATGAAAAACTGTTTTTT